This T cell receptor (beta chain) originates from a study of blood T cell repertoires in COVID-19 (dated by TCRdb to the early 2020s). A note on the overall study: The collaborator samples originated in the United States, Italy and Spain and spanned the acute and convalescent phases of COVID-19. The prospective study material was composed of cDNA or gDNA derived from T cells, B-cell-depleted T cells, or PBMCs. Deeply sampled blood TCRbeta repertoires from subjects exposed to, actively infected with, or recovered from COVID-19 were included in the dataset. The repertoires were released in a freely available public database intended as a resource for research on the immune response to SARS-CoV-2. The samples were drawn from two sources: the first 160 participants of the ongoing ImmuneRACE study, and approximately 1,300 subjects contributed by 6 global collaborators. Sample metadata almost always included a de-identified subject ID, COVID-19 status, age in years and sex. HLA class I and class II types, where available, came from metadata supplied by the sample provider rather than from assay-based typing. Overall study results and their limits: The amount of clinical and demographic metadata varied by source and participant and was provided uncurated.

In Seattle, one collaborating source enrolled patients while the infection was active and tracked those patients longitudinally over the course of disease. Whole blood was collected in K2EDTA tubes by collaborating institutions according to the institutions' own protocols. Collaborator samples were shipped for TCRbeta analysis as frozen whole blood, isolated PBMCs, or DNA extracted from either sample type. Sequences GTSNPN (CDR1) and SVGIG (CDR2) are obtained from the germline V gene (reference sequence). Trimming costs V 5 bases and J 2 bases, and their ends lie 10 bases apart. The CDR3 measures 12 amino acids from cysteine to phenylalanine. Here the CDR3 DNA is all that survives: 36 bases in frame from base 1. The immunoSEQ Assay, a bias-controlled multiplex PCR, was used to amplify TCRbeta CDR3 regions from genomic DNA. In the source study's methods: Within the assay, amplification of reference gene primers was used to estimate how many nucleated cells each sample contained. Sequence reads were collapsed and filtered to measure the absolute abundance of every unique TCRbeta CDR3 rearrangement. For each sample, productive Simpson clonality was calculated by taking the square root of Simpson's diversity index across productive rearrangements. TCRdb retrieved this table from immuneACCESS and kept in-frame rearrangements only. Not all clones are present; in checked studies, unresolved V genes account for under half, and no reason is known for the remainder. V, J and clone size reflect that table, while D and trimming were determined from the DNA. Across this sample there are more than 95,000 clones, with approximately 85% seen only once. The biggest ten clones account for approximately 18% of the sample.

A remark on this clone: It lacks a known antigen. Base qualities are not recorded, but no much larger clone differs from it by a single base.

This chain is built from TRBV30 and TRBJ2-7; the D segment might be TRBD1 or TRBD2, since each matches 6 bases. The receptor's source is a man younger than 40 with COVID-19, enrolled during active disease. The sequencing input was peripheral blood. The sequenced DNA: TGTGCCTGGGCGGGACACCCCTACGAGCAGTACTTC. This yields the protein CAWAGHPYEQYF.